Below are 28 T cell receptor beta chains sequenced from a single sample in a study of preoperative IRX-2 immunotherapy in early breast cancer. Here immunoSEQ multiplex PCR was the method, and the copy in TCRdb shows in-frame clones only, minus some. The table includes some 99,000 clones, 75% to 90% detected once. Treatment in this sample: preoperative locoregional IRX-2 cytokine immunotherapy. Material: tumor tissue, obtained after IRX-2 immunotherapy. These receptors were obtained from a human donor with breast cancer.

The V gene is TRBV5-1, the J gene TRBJ1-6; D not certain. CDR1 is SGHRS, CDR2 YFSETQ, per germline. This CDR3 has 16 amino acids. V was clipped by 2 bases and J by 4 bases, with 13 bases between them. The CDR3 DNA reads TGCGCCAGCAGCTTTGAGGGTTTCGATTATAATTCACCCCTCCACTTT. Its protein product is CASSFEGFDYNSPLHF.

The gene calls are TRBV5-1 and TRBJ2-5; D possibly corresponds to TRBD2 (6 bases). The V and J ends lost 3 bases and 4 bases respectively, with 19 bases between them. The CDR3 sequence is 16 residues long. CDR1 SGHRS and CDR2 YFSETQ come from the germline V gene. The CDR3 DNA sequence: TGCGCCAGCAGCTCGACACCCGGCGGAGGGGTAGAGACCCAGTACTTC. Protein product: CASSSTPGGGVETQYF.

The genes are TRBV30 and TRBJ2-7; D is unresolved. The V gene lost 0 bases and the J gene lost 3 bases, with 6 bases spanning the gap. Germline V gene lookup returns CDR1 GTSNPN and CDR2 SVGIG (reference sequence). This CDR3 spans 12 amino acids. The CDR3 bases are TGTGCCTGGAGTGTAACAGACTACGAGCAGTACTTC. It is translated as CAWSVTDYEQYF.

The chain recombines TRBV15 with TRBJ1-4, with D tentatively TRBD1 (5 bases). Between the trimmed V and J ends, which lost 1 base and 8 bases, there was a span of 11 bases. In germline, CDR1 is LNHNV, CDR2 YYDKDF (reference sequence). This CDR3 spans 14 amino acids. The CDR3 reads CATSRAAGGEKLFF. Here the CDR3 DNA reads TGTGCCACCAGCAGAGCCGCCGGGGGAGAAAAACTGTTTTTT.

The chain couples TRBV9 to TRBJ2-7; D remains unclear. CDR1 is SGDLS and CDR2 is YYNGEE in the germline V gene. Trimming pared 4 bases from V and 6 bases from J, leaving 17 bases between. The CDR3 has 14 residues. CDR3 amino acids: CASSSSAGSSEQYF. CDR3 DNA: TGTGCCAGCAGCTCCTCAGCAGGCTCTAGCGAGCAGTACTTC.

V is TRBV11-3 and J is TRBJ2-7, with D perhaps being TRBD1 or TRBD2 (5 bases each). Trimming took 7 bases from V and 5 from J, leaving 24 bases between them. Germline CDR1 reads SGHNT; CDR2 reads YENEEA. CDR3 length equals 16 residues. The CDR3 nucleotides are TGTGCCAGCATCCCAACAACAGGACTGGGGACGCACGAGCAGTACTTC. Amino acid sequence: CASIPTTGLGTHEQYF.

This clone showed up just a few times. The gene calls are TRBV29-1 and TRBJ2-3, with 8 bases aligning to TRBD1. The V gene's germline CDR1 is SQVTM and CDR2 ANQGSEA. The CDR3 totals 16 residues. The V and J ends lost 6 bases and 4 bases, in that order; junction bases with no gene match: 15. The CDR3 coding sequence is TGCAGCGTCCCCGGGACAGGTCGTTCATTCGCAGATACGCAGTATTTT. This gives the protein CSVPGTGRSFADTQYF.

The rearrangement joins TRBV30 to TRBJ1-1; D may be TRBD1 (6 bases). Germline lookup yields CDR1 GTSNPN and CDR2 SVGIG (reference sequence). The CDR3 is made up of 14 amino acids. Trimming took off 4 bases at V and 6 bases at J, with 18 bases between the two ends. CDR3 nucleotide sequence: TGTGCCTGGACGCGCCTAGGGGGGGTCCCTGAAGCTTTCTTT. Its translation: CAWTRLGGVPEAFF.

This rearrangement joins TRBV7-7 to TRBJ2-1; TRBD2 agrees at 9 bases. In germline, CDR1 is SSHAT, CDR2 FNYEAQ (reference sequence). The CDR3 is 17 residues long. The V and J ends lost 2 bases and 4 bases, in that order; junction bases with no gene match: 9. CDR3 sequence: CASSLLWTSVIYNEQFF. DNA for the CDR3: TGTGCCAGCAGCTTACTATGGACTAGCGTAATTTACAATGAGCAGTTCTTC.

The gene calls are TRBV5-1 and TRBJ2-3, with 11 bases that match TRBD2. Trimming removed 4 bases from V and 4 bases from J; junction bases left unmatched: 11. Germline V CDR1 and CDR2: SGHRS, YFSETQ. The CDR3 has 17 amino acids. The CDR3 spells CASSPSVLAGDPDTQYF. The DNA for the CDR3 is TGCGCCAGCAGCCCCTCGGTACTAGCGGGAGACCCAGATACGCAGTATTTT.

The rearrangement uses TRBV19 and TRBJ1-5; D not certain. The V and J ends lost 3 bases and 5 bases respectively, with 14 bases between them. In germline, CDR1 is LNHDA, CDR2 SQIVND (reference sequence). The CDR3 is made up of 15 amino acids. The CDR3 reads CASSISVADDQPQHF. For the CDR3, the DNA is TGTGCCAGTAGTATTTCTGTGGCAGACGATCAGCCCCAGCATTTT.

J is TRBJ1-1 and V is TRBV19; 10 bases are a match to TRBD1. This CDR3 is built from 16 residues. CDR1 and CDR2 from the germline V gene are LNHDA and SQIVND (reference sequence). The ends lost 9 bases at V and 2 bases at J; junction bases unmatched: 12. This chain's CDR3 is CASDNPRDRGNTEAFF. CDR3 DNA sequence: TGTGCCAGCGATAACCCCCGGGACAGGGGAAACACTGAAGCTTTCTTT. Variable domain in full (rest from reference TRBV19 and TRBJ1-1): DGGITQSPKYLFRKEGQNVTLSCEQNLNHDAMYWYRQDPGQGLRLIYYSQIVNDFQKGDIAEGYSVSREKKESFPLTVTSAQKNPTAFYLCASDNPRDRGNTEAFFGQGTRLTVV.

The count of this clone is one. The gene calls are TRBV5-1 and TRBJ1-3; a weak D match, TRBD1 (6 bases). V was shortened by 4 bases and J by 3 bases, with 14 bases between the two germline ends. Germline CDR1 SGHRS, CDR2 YFSETQ. The CDR3 length is 15 residues. The CDR3 region has the DNA TGCGCCAGCAGCGTGGAGGGGGGCAGTGGAAACACCATATATTTT. It codes for CASSVEGGSGNTIYF.

This clone was counted a single time. The chain uses TRBV28 and TRBJ2-2; no clear D. Trimming left V 3 bases short and J 0 bases short, with 14 bases between. This CDR3 contains 17 residues. The V gene's germline CDR1 is MDHEN and CDR2 SYDVKM. CDR3 DNA: TGTGCCAGCAGTTTGGATGGCTACAGCGCGAACACCGGGGAGCTGTTTTTT. Translating it yields CASSLDGYSANTGELFF.

The chain recombines TRBV29-1 with TRBJ1-2; D remains ambiguous. CDR1 SQVTM and CDR2 ANQGSEA come from the germline V gene. V lost 4 bases, J lost 8 bases, and 14 bases lay in between. CDR3 size: 12 residues. CDR3 loop: CSVGAATSGYTF. The CDR3 DNA is TGCAGCGTTGGCGCAGCTACCAGCGGCTACACCTTC.

This chain uses TRBV7-7 with TRBJ2-3; maybe TRBD1 (6 bases). The CDR3 contains 17 residues. Trimming removed 3 bases from V and 6 bases from J, with 22 bases in between. Germline V CDR1 and CDR2: SSHAT, FNYEAQ (reference sequence). The DNA of the CDR3 is TGTGCCAGCAGCTTGGGTTTCGGGCGGTCCCAGGGGGATACGCAGTATTTT. Its translation is CASSLGFGRSQGDTQYF. The full variable domain, with the rest looked up from reference TRBV7-7 and TRBJ2-3, is GAGVSQSPRYKVTKRGQDVTLRCDPISSHATLYWYQQALGQGPEFLTYFNYEAQPDKSGLPSDRFSAERPEGSISTLTIQRTEQRDSAMYRCASSLGFGRSQGDTQYFGPGTRLTVL.

V gene TRBV6-7 combines with J gene TRBJ2-7; 8 bases fit TRBD1. TRBV6-7 is classed as an ORF, of uncertain function. J gave up 6 bases and V 2 bases, and 9 bases lay outside the gene matches. CDR3 size: 15 residues. The CDR3 sequence is CASSYVRGLGIEQYF. DNA of the CDR3: TGTGCCAGCAGTTACGTCAGGGGGCTTGGGATCGAGCAGTACTTC.

The CDR3 DNA reads TGTGCCACCAGCCCCGCAAGGGCCCTGGGAGCTAATGAAAAACTGTTTTTT. Amino acids: CATSPARALGANEKLFF. V gene TRBV15 combines with J gene TRBJ1-4, with D uncertain. The germline gives CDR1 LNHNV, CDR2 YYDKDF (reference sequence). Between the trimmed V and J ends, which lost 5 bases and 3 bases, there was a span of 19 bases. The CDR3 has 17 residues.

This clone was seen more than once but under ten times. The rearrangement uses TRBV7-7 and TRBJ1-2; maybe TRBD1 (6 bases). Trimming removed 5 bases from V and 4 bases from J, with 17 bases in between. CDR1 is SSHAT and CDR2 is FNYEAQ in the germline V gene (reference sequence). The CDR3 is 15 residues long. DNA of the CDR3: TGTGCCAGCAGCCCCCCGGGGGCCTCTTCCTATGGCTACACCTTC. It yields the protein CASSPPGASSYGYTF.

The J gene is TRBJ1-3, the V gene TRBV5-1; no reliable D call. CDR3 length: 15 residues. Trimming took 0 bases from V and 7 from J, leaving 14 bases between them. The germline V gene has CDR1 SGHRS and CDR2 YFSETQ. The CDR3 bases are TGCGCCAGCAGCTTGGAAGGAGGGCCCGGTAACACCATATATTTT. It translates to CASSLEGGPGNTIYF.

This clone turned up a few times. This chain links TRBV2 with TRBJ1-5; D possibly corresponds to TRBD1 (5 bases). The V gene lost 3 bases and the J gene lost 2 bases, with 17 bases spanning the gap. Germline V gene sequence: CDR1 SNHLY, CDR2 FYNNEI. The CDR3 loop spans 17 amino acids. The CDR3 sequence is CASSDSRVGLGNQPQHF. The CDR3 DNA reads as TGTGCCAGCAGTGATTCCAGGGTCGGTCTCGGCAATCAGCCCCAGCATTTT.

The CDR3 here is CASEGGGETQYF. For the CDR3, the DNA is TGTGCCAGTGAGGGGGGAGGAGAGACCCAGTACTTC. This chain uses TRBV19 with TRBJ2-5, with D perhaps being TRBD1 or TRBD2 (6 bases each). Trimming pared 8 bases from V and 4 bases from J, leaving 11 bases between. The CDR3 covers 12 residues. The germline V gene has CDR1 LNHDA and CDR2 SQIVND (reference sequence).

This clone was counted once. V and J are TRBV18 and TRBJ1-5, with 8 bases aligning to TRBD1. V trimming: 3 bases; J trimming: 3 bases; junction bases outside the gene matches: 1. This CDR3 has 14 amino acids. The germline CDR1 and CDR2 sequences are KGHSH and LQKENI. In DNA, the CDR3 is TGTGCCAGCTCACCGGGACAGGTCAATCAGCCCCAGCATTTT. This codes for CASSPGQVNQPQHF.

The genes are TRBV1 and TRBJ2-1; the D call in the table, TRBD2, was not verified against the DNA. TRBV1 is termed a pseudogene. The CDR3 sequence is 16 residues long. DNA of the CDR3: TGCGCCAGCAGCCTTCAGGTACTAGTTCTTACGAATGAGCAGTTCTTC. This sequence encodes CASSLQVLVLTNEQFF.

This chain joins TRBV19 and TRBJ1-2; D is unclear. Germline assignment: CDR1 LNHDA and CDR2 SQIVND (reference sequence). The CDR3 has 13 residues. The V end was cut by 3 bases, the J end by 2 bases, with 7 bases between. The chain's CDR3 is CASSIRVNYGYTF. CDR3 DNA: TGTGCCAGTAGTATCCGGGTCAACTATGGCTACACCTTC.

This sequence joins TRBV6-4 and TRBJ2-1; D could derive from TRBD1 or TRBD2 (6 bases each). The germline V gene has CDR1 MRHNA and CDR2 SNTAGT. Trimming removed 10 bases from V and 0 bases from J, with 19 bases in between. The CDR3 totals 16 residues. The CDR3: CAISVEGGSSYNEQFF. CDR3 bases: TGTGCCATCAGCGTGGAGGGGGGTAGCTCCTACAATGAGCAGTTCTTC.

The chain employs TRBV5-1 and TRBJ1-5; D might be TRBD1 (5 bases). Germline V gene lookup returns CDR1 SGHRS and CDR2 YFSETQ. Trimming took 1 base from V and 3 from J, leaving 8 bases between them. The CDR3 consists of 14 residues. CDR3 in amino acids: CASSLTGFNQPQHF. Written as DNA, the CDR3 is TGCGCCAGCAGCTTGACAGGATTCAATCAGCCCCAGCATTTT.

The V and J genes are TRBV22-1 and TRBJ2-1; TRBD1 reflects the table's D call only, with no check against the DNA. TRBV22-1 is noted as a pseudogene. The CDR3 has 13 amino acids. The CDR3 is CASRQTSYNEQFF. CDR3 coding DNA: TGTGCCAGCAGGCAGACCTCCTACAATGAGCAGTTCTTC.